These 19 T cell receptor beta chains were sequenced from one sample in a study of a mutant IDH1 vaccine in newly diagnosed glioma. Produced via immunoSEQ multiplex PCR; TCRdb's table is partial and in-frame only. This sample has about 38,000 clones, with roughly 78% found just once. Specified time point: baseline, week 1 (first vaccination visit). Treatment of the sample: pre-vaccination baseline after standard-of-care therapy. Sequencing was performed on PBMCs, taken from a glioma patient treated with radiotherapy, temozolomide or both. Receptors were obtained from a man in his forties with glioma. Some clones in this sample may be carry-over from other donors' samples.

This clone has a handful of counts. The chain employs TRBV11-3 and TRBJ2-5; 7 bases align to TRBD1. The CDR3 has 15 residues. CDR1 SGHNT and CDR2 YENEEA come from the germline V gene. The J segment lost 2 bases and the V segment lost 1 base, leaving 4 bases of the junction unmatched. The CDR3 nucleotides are TGTGCCAGCAGCTTAGGGGGACAGTCGCAAGAGACCCAGTACTTC. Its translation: CASSLGGQSQETQYF.

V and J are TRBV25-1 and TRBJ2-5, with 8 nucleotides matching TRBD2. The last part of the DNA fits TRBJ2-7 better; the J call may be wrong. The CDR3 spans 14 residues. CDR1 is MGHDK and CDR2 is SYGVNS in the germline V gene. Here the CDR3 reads CASSFGTRAYEQYF. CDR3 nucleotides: TGTGCCAGCAGTTTCGGGACTAGGGCCTACGAGCAGTACTTC.

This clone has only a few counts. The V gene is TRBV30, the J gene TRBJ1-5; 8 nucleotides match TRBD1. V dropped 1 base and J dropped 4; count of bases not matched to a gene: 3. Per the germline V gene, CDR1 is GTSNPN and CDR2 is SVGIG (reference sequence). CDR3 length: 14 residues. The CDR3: CAWSAGQGNQPQHF. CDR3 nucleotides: TGTGCCTGGAGTGCTGGACAGGGAAATCAGCCCCAGCATTTT.

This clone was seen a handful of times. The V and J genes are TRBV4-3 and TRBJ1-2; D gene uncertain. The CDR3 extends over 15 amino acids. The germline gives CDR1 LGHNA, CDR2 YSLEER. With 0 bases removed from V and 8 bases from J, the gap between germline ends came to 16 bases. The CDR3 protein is CASSQDRVFERGYTF. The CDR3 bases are TGCGCCAGCAGCCAAGATAGAGTATTCGAGAGAGGCTACACCTTC.

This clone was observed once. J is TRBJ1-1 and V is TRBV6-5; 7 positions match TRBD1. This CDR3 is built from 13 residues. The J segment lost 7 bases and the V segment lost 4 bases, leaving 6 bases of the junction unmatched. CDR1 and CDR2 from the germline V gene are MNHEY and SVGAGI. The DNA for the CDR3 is TGTGCCAGCAGTTCAGGACAGGTGGGTGAAGCTTTCTTT. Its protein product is CASSSGQVGEAFF.

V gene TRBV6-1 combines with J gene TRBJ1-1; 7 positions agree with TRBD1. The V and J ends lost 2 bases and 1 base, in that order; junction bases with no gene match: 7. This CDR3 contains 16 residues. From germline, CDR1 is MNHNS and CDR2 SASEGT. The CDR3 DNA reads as TGTGCCAGCAGTGAAATGAGGGGGCGAAAGAACACTGAAGCTTTCTTT. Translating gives CASSEMRGRKNTEAFF.

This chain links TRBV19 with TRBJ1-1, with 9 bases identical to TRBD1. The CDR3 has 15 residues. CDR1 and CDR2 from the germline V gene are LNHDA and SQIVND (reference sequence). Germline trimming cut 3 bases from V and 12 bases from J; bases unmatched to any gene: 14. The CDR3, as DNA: TGTGCCAGTAGTATGGCGGGGGGGGACAGGGCCGAAACTTTCTTT. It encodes CASSMAGGDRAETFF.

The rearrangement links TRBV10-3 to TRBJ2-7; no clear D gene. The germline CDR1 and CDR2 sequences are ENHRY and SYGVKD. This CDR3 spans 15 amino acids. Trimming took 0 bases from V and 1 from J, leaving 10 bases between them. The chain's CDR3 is CAISESTASSYEQYF. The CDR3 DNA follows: TGTGCCATCAGTGAGTCGACGGCCAGTTCCTACGAGCAGTACTTC.

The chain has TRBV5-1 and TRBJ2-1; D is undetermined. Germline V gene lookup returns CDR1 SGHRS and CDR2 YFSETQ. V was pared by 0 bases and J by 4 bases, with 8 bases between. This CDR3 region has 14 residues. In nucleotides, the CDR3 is TGCGCCAGCAGCTTGGTGGCAGATTACAATGAGCAGTTCTTC. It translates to CASSLVADYNEQFF.

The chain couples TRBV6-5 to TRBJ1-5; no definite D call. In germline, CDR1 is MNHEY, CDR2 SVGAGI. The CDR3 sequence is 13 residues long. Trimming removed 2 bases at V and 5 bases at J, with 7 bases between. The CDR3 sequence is CASSYRPDQPQHF. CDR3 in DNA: TGTGCCAGCAGTTACAGACCAGATCAGCCCCAGCATTTT.

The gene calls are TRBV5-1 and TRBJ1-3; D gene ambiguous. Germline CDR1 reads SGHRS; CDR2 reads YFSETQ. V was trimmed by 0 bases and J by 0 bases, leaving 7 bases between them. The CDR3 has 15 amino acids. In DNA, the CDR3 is TGCGCCAGCAGCTTGGGACCAAACTCTGGAAACACCATATATTTT. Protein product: CASSLGPNSGNTIYF.

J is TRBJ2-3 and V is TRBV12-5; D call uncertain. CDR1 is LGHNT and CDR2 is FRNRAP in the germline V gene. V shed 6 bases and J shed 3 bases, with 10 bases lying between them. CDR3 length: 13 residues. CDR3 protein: CASGGWGTDTQYF. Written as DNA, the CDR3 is TGTGCTAGTGGGGGATGGGGAACAGATACGCAGTATTTT.

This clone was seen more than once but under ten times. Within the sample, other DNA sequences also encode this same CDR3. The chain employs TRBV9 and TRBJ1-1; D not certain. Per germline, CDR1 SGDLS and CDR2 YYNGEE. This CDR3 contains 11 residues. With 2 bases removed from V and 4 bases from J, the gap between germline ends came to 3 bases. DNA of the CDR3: TGTGCCAGCAGCGTCGTCACTGAAGCTTTCTTT. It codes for CASSVVTEAFF.

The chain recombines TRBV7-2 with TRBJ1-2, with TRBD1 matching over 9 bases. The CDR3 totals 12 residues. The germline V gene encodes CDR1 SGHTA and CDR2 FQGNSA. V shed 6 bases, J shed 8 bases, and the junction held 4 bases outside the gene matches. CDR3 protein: CASSYTGGGYTF. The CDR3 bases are TGTGCCAGCAGTTATACAGGGGGCGGCTACACCTTC.

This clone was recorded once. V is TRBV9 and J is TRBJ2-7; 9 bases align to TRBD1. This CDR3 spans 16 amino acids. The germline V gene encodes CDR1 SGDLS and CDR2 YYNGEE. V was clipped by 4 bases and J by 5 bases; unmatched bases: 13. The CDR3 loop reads CASSPSSGQGYHEQYF. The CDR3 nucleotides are TGTGCCAGCAGCCCTTCCTCCGGACAGGGGTACCACGAGCAGTACTTC.

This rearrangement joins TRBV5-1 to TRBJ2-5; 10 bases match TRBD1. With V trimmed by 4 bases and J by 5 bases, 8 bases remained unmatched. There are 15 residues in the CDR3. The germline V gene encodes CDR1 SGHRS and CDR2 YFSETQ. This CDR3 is CASSPQTGGLETQYF. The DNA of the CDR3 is TGCGCCAGCAGCCCACAGACAGGGGGCCTTGAGACCCAGTACTTC.

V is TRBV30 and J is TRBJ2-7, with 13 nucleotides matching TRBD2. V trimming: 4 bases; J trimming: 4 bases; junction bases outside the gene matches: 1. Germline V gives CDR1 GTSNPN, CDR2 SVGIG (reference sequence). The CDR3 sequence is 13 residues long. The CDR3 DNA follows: TGTGCCTGGATGACTAGCGGGGGGTACGAGCAGTACTTC. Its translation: CAWMTSGGYEQYF.

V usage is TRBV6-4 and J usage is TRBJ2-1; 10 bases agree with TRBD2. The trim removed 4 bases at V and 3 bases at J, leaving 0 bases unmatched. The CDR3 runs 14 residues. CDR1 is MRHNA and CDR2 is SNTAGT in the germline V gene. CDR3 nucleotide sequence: TGTGCCAGCAGTGCTAGCGGGGGCTACAATGAGCAGTTCTTC. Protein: CASSASGGYNEQFF.

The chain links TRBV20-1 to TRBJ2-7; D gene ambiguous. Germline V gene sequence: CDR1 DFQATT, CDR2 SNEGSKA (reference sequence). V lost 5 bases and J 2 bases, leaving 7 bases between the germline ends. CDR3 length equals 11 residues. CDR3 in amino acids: CSAQETYEQYF. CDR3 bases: TGCAGTGCTCAGGAGACCTACGAGCAGTACTTC.